This entry lists 20 T cell receptor beta chains sequenced from one sample in a study of shared clonotypes between healthy human individuals. The table came from immunoSEQ multiplex PCR; TCRdb's copy has only in-frame clones and leaves some out. The sample shows more than 2 million clones, roughly 95% of them seen only once. Sequencing was done on a sample of naive CD4+ T cells sorted from blood. Subset: CD45RA+ positively selected. The receptors were gathered from a man younger than 30 in good health.

This chain connects TRBV6-6 to TRBJ2-7; D could derive from TRBD1 or TRBD2 (5 bases each). The V end was cut by 5 bases, the J end by 4 bases, with 18 bases between. The germline V gene encodes CDR1 MNHNY and CDR2 SVGAGI (reference sequence). This CDR3 contains 15 residues. CDR3 loop: CASSPGTMKAYEQYF. As DNA, the CDR3 is TGTGCCAGCAGTCCCGGGACGATGAAAGCTTACGAGCAGTACTTC.

In regard to this clone: Within the sample, other DNA sequences also encode this same CDR3. The V call is TRBV5-1, the J call TRBJ2-7; tentatively, D is TRBD1 (5 bases). Trimming cost V 2 bases and J 4 bases, with 7 bases left between them. In germline, CDR1 is SGHRS, CDR2 YFSETQ. CDR3 length: 12 residues. In DNA form, the CDR3 reads TGCGCCAGCAGCTTCCCAGGGTACGAGCAGTACTTC. It yields the protein CASSFPGYEQYF.

The V call is TRBV19, the J call TRBJ1-1; maybe TRBD1 (5 bases). This CDR3 region has 14 residues. V dropped 5 bases and J dropped 1 base, with 11 bases sitting between them. In germline, CDR1 is LNHDA, CDR2 SQIVND (reference sequence). In DNA, the CDR3 is TGTGCCAGTAGTTTTGGGGGTTGGAACACTGAAGCTTTCTTT. Amino acids: CASSFGGWNTEAFF.

The genes are TRBV19 and TRBJ2-7; possible D gene TRBD1, 5 bases. This CDR3 has 12 residues. V gave up 5 bases and J gave up 4 bases, with 9 bases separating them. CDR1 is LNHDA, CDR2 SQIVND, per germline (reference sequence). The CDR3 coding sequence is TGTGCCAGTAGTCGGACACAGTACGAGCAGTACTTC. Amino acid sequence: CASSRTQYEQYF.

The sample holds a few counts of this clone. The chain couples TRBV29-1 to TRBJ1-1; no firm D call. CDR1 and CDR2 (germline): SQVTM, ANQGSEA. V lost 6 bases and J 0 bases, leaving 8 bases between the germline ends. This CDR3 has 12 residues. CDR3 in DNA: TGCAGCGTCCACCCGGTGAACACTGAAGCTTTCTTT. Translated, it gives CSVHPVNTEAFF.

The CDR3 DNA reads TGTGCCAGCAGCCAAAGGGGGTCGGGACTAGCCTACGAGCAGTACTTC. Its translation is CASSQRGSGLAYEQYF. The chain uses TRBV14 and TRBJ2-7; TRBD2 matches at 8 bases. From germline, CDR1 is SGHDN and CDR2 FVKESK. This CDR3 is built from 16 residues. V lost 2 bases, J lost 2 bases, and 8 bases stayed unmatched.

The gene calls are TRBV25-1 and TRBJ2-1, with a tentative D call TRBD1 (7 bases). This CDR3 contains 16 residues. Germline V CDR1 and CDR2: MGHDK, SYGVNS. V lost 8 bases and J 0 bases, leaving 17 bases between the germline ends. Written as DNA, the CDR3 is TGTGCCAGCTCCAAGGCAGGGGGGAGCTCCTACAATGAGCAGTTCTTC. It specifies CASSKAGGSSYNEQFF.

The chain joins TRBV4-3 to TRBJ2-3; TRBD2 matches 12 bases. The germline V gene encodes CDR1 LGHNA and CDR2 YSLEER. V lost 4 bases to trimming and J lost 6 bases; unmatched junction nucleotides: 8. The CDR3 length is 16 residues. The CDR3 sequence is CASSPLTSGRSDTQYF. CDR3 nucleotide sequence: TGCGCCAGCAGCCCCTTGACTAGCGGGAGAAGCGATACGCAGTATTTT.

The genes are TRBV6-1 and TRBJ1-2; the D is unclear. The germline gives CDR1 MNHNS, CDR2 SASEGT. This CDR3 region has 11 residues. Trimming took 8 bases from V and 2 from J, leaving 6 bases between them. CDR3 residues: CASGLNYGYTF. The CDR3 nucleotides read TGTGCCAGCGGACTGAACTATGGCTACACCTTC.

Regarding this clone: One end of the junction is discordant with germline, which a read error may explain. V and J are TRBV7-4 and TRBJ2-1; D call uncertain. There are 12 residues in the CDR3. Per the germline V gene, CDR1 is SGHVT and CDR2 is SQSDAQ. The CDR3 nucleotides read TGTGCCACCGATCGGAATGACAATGAGCAGCTCTTC. It codes for CATDRNDNEQLF.

The J gene is TRBJ1-3, the V gene TRBV9, with D unclear. The CDR3 is made up of 16 amino acids. The V gene's germline CDR1 is SGDLS and CDR2 YYNGEE. Trimming stripped 0 bases from V and 7 bases from J, with 17 bases between. The CDR3 sequence is CASSVVRRRGGNTIYF. As DNA, the CDR3 is TGTGCCAGCAGCGTAGTGAGGCGCCGGGGAGGCAACACCATATATTTT.

The chain employs TRBV5-5 and TRBJ1-3; D gene ambiguous. Germline values: CDR1 SGHKS, CDR2 YYEKEE (reference sequence). The CDR3 is 14 residues long. Trimming removed 0 bases at V and 4 bases at J, with 8 bases between. The CDR3 DNA follows: TGTGCCAGCAGCTTGGGATTCATCGGAAACACCATATATTTT. Encoded protein: CASSLGFIGNTIYF.

This chain joins TRBV10-2 and TRBJ2-7, with TRBD1 matching over 7 bases. After removal of 5 bases from V and 3 bases from J, the junction contained 7 bases not matched to a gene. This CDR3 contains 14 residues. Looked up from germline, CDR1 is WSHSY and CDR2 is SAAADI. CDR3 sequence reads: CASSNRGPLYEQYF. The CDR3 DNA reads TGCGCCAGCAGTAACAGGGGCCCCCTCTACGAGCAGTACTTC.

To note about this clone: Other DNA sequences in the same sample also yield this CDR3. This chain connects TRBV5-1 to TRBJ2-7; no reliable D call. There are 14 residues in the CDR3. The germline V and J ends were trimmed by 0 bases and 0 bases, with 7 bases remaining between them. The germline CDR1 and CDR2 sequences are SGHRS and YFSETQ. The DNA for the CDR3 is TGCGCCAGCAGCTTGGGTCCGAGCTCCTACGAGCAGTACTTC. Protein: CASSLGPSSYEQYF. Based on the CDR3 plus reference TRBV5-1 and TRBJ2-7, the full variable domain is KAGVTQTPRYLIKTRGQQVTLSCSPISGHRSVSWYQQTPGQGLQFLFEYFSETQRNKGNFPGRFSGRQFSNSRSEMNVSTLELGDSALYLCASSLGPSSYEQYFGPGTRLTVT.

V and J are TRBV28 and TRBJ1-2, with a tentative D call TRBD1 (6 bases). The germline V and J ends were trimmed by 5 bases and 7 bases, with 17 bases remaining between them. This CDR3 is 14 amino acids long. Germline V gene data show CDR1 as MDHEN and CDR2 as SYDVKM. CDR3 coding DNA: TGTGCCAGCAGTCGGGATGGGACAATTCTTGGCTACACCTTC. Translated: CASSRDGTILGYTF.

The chain carries TRBV27 and TRBJ2-3; 10 nucleotides align to TRBD1. Germline CDR1 MNHEY, CDR2 SMNVEV (reference sequence). Trimming took 5 bases from V and 4 from J; bases not matched to a gene: 12. The CDR3 spans 17 residues. The CDR3 is CASSLRYRDRGPDTQYF. The CDR3 nucleotides are TGTGCCAGCAGTCTTAGATATCGGGACAGGGGACCAGATACGCAGTATTTT.

The chain links TRBV2 to TRBJ1-2, with D hard to call. Germline V lookup: CDR1 SNHLY, CDR2 FYNNEI. The CDR3 totals 15 residues. V was clipped by 4 bases and J by 0 bases, with 12 bases between them. This chain's CDR3 is CASSADPGTNYGYTF. CDR3 sequence (DNA): TGTGCCAGCAGTGCGGATCCAGGAACTAACTATGGCTACACCTTC. Full variable domain (rest looked up from reference TRBV2 and TRBJ1-2): EPEVTQTPSHQVTQMGQEVILRCVPISNHLYFYWYRQILGQKVEFLVSFYNNEISEKSEIFDDQFSVERPDGSNFTLKIRSTKLEDSAMYFCASSADPGTNYGYTFGSGTRLTVV.

The chain couples TRBV15 to TRBJ2-7, with 9 positions matching TRBD1. Germline V CDR1 and CDR2: LNHNV, YYDKDF (reference sequence). J lost 0 bases, V lost 3 bases, and 3 bases had no gene match. This CDR3 region has 15 residues. CDR3 sequence: CATSRGQGHSYEQYF. CDR3 coding DNA: TGTGCCACCAGCAGGGGACAGGGTCACTCCTACGAGCAGTACTTC. Looking up the rest from reference TRBV15 and TRBJ2-7 gives the full variable domain: DAMVIQNPRYQVTQFGKPVTLSCSQTLNHNVMYWYQQKSSQAPKLLFHYYDKDFNNEADTPDNFQSRRPNTSFCFLDIRSPGLGDTAMYLCATSRGQGHSYEQYFGPGTRLTVT.

This clone was detected only a few times. In the same sample, other DNA sequences code for this CDR3. The chain uses TRBV5-1 and TRBJ2-3; a weak D match, TRBD1 (6 bases). The ends were cut back, 3 bases at V and 0 bases at J, with 8 bases in the middle. From germline, CDR1 is SGHRS and CDR2 YFSETQ. CDR3 length equals 14 residues. In nucleotides, the CDR3 is TGCGCCAGCAGCTCAGGACAGAGCACAGATACGCAGTATTTT. Translating gives CASSSGQSTDTQYF.

The gene calls are TRBV2 and TRBJ1-2; unclear D gene. CDR1 is SNHLY and CDR2 is FYNNEI in the germline V gene. The V end lost 1 base, the J end lost 7 bases, and 10 bases lay between the germline ends. The CDR3 has 13 residues. In DNA, the CDR3 is TGTGCCAGCAGTGAAGGAATCGGAATTGGCTACACCTTC. As protein: CASSEGIGIGYTF.